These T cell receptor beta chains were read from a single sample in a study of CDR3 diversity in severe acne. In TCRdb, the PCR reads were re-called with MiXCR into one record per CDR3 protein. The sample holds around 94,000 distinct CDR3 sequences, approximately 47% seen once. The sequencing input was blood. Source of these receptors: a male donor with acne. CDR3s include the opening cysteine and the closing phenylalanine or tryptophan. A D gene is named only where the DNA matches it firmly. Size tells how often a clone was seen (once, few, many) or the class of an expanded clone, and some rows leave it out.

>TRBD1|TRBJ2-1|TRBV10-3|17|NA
CAISDGQGANLYNEQFF
TGTGCCATCAGTGACGGTCAGGGGGCGAACCTTTACAATGAGCAGTTCTTC
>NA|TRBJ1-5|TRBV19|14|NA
CASSISLTGQPQHF
TGTGCCAGTAGTATCTCGCTCACGGGGCAGCCCCAGCATTTT
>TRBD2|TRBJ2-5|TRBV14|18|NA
CASSRVIAGLKVQETQYF
TGTGCCAGCAGCCGAGTGATAGCGGGACTGAAGGTTCAAGAGACCCAGTACTTC
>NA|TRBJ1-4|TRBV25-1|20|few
CASSVLLPGAGRVANEKLFF
TGTGCCAGCAGTGTTCTCCTCCCGGGAGCAGGAAGGGTGGCTAATGAAAAACTGTTTTTT
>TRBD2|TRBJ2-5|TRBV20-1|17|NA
CSANPLTSGSLWETQYF
TGCAGTGCTAACCCTCTGACTAGCGGGAGTCTATGGGAGACCCAGTACTTC
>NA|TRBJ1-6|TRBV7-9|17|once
CASSHRGPGPPNSPLHF
TGTGCCAGCAGTCACAGAGGTCCGGGACCGCCCAACTCACCCCTCCACTTT
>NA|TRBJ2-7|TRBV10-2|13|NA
CASSEARAYEQYF
TGCGCCAGCAGTGAGGCGCGGGCCTACGAGCAGTACTTC
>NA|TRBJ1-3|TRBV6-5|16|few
CASSYPDSFSGNTIYF
TGTGCCAGCAGTTACCCGGACAGCTTCTCTGGAAACACCATATATTTT
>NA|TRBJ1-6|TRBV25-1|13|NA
CASSLGRGTVLHF
TGTGCCAGCAGCTTAGGTCGGGGGACCGTTCTCCACTTT
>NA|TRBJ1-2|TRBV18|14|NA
CASSPSRGSDGYTF
TGTGCCAGCTCACCCAGTAGGGGATCCGATGGCTACACCTTC
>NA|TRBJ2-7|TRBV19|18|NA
CASSITRGGGGPGYEQYF
TGTGCCAGTAGTATAACTAGGGGAGGGGGAGGGCCGGGTTACGAGCAGTACTTC
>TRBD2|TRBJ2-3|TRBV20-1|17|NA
CSASGLADLGGTDTQYF
TGCAGTGCTTCGGGACTAGCGGACTTAGGGGGCACAGATACGCAGTATTTT
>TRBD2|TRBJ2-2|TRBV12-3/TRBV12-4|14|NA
CAYTSGPLAGELSF
TGTGCCTATACTAGCGGCCCCCTCGCGGGGGAGCTGTCTTTT
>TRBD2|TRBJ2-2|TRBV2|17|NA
CASSYSGRAPGGGELFF
TGTGCCAGCAGTTATAGCGGGAGGGCCCCCGGGGGCGGGGAGCTGTTTTTT
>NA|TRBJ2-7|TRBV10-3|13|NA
CAIGEGSSYEQYF
TGTGCCATCGGTGAGGGGAGCTCCTACGAGCAGTACTTC
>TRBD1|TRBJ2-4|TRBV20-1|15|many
CSARADRDSKNIQYF
TGCAGTGCTAGGGCCGACCGGGACAGCAAAAACATTCAGTACTTC
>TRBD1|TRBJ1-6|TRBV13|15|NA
CASSWDRGNNSPLHF
TGTGCCAGCAGCTGGGACAGGGGAAATAATTCACCCCTCCACTTT
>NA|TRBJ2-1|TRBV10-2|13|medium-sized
CASSDSLYNEQFF
TGCGCCAGCAGTGATAGTCTCTACAATGAGCAGTTCTTC
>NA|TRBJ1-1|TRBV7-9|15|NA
CASSLPTHRSTEAFF
TGTGCCAGCAGCTTACCTACCCACAGGAGTACTGAAGCTTTCTTT
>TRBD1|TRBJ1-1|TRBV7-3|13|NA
CASGTGGNTEAFF
TGTGCCAGCGGGACAGGGGGCAACACTGAAGCTTTCTTT